This T cell receptor beta chain was captured in a study of T cells in Graves' hyperthyroidism and ophthalmopathy. What was amplified from RNA transcripts were TCR beta CDR3 regions. When the TCR CDR3 underwent first-round RT-PCR, the HTBI primer set was used. MiXCR was run by TCRdb on the multiplex PCR reads, yielding one entry per CDR3 protein. The sample has 400,000 to 600,000 distinct CDR3 sequences, around 20% seen once. Exclusion followed for patients with uncontrolled infection, other autoimmune disease, pregnancy or lactation. This clonotype has ten or more counts. The germline V and J ends were trimmed by 2 bases and 1 base, with 8 bases remaining between them. The CDR3 has 14 amino acids. From germline, CDR1 is MNHEY and CDR2 SVGEGT.

The source of this sequence is a man aged 18 to 30 with Graves' hyperthyroidism. The sequenced material came from blood. The gene calls are TRBV6-2 or TRBV6-3 and TRBJ1-1; D gene uncertain. CDR3 DNA sequence: TGTGCCAGCAGTTACACCCCAGGGAACACTGAAGCTTTCTTT. Protein product: CASSYTPGNTEAFF.